This T cell receptor (beta chain) was captured in a study of control samples from healthy donors and cancer patients. The table came from immunoSEQ multiplex PCR; TCRdb's copy has only in-frame clones and leaves some out. Altogether 150,000 to 190,000 clones are present, over 90% being singletons, with the ten largest covering approximately 2.5%. Germline-derived CDR1 and CDR2 are MNHEY and SVGAGI. V was clipped by 6 bases and J by 9 bases; unmatched bases: 11. The CDR3 runs 15 residues. The sample consisted of blood. The TCR was taken from a man aged 50-59 years in good health. The chain couples TRBV6-5 to TRBJ2-2, with 9 bases lining up with TRBD1. The CDR3 nucleotides read TGTGCCAGCAGCGCCGGGACAGGGAATATTAGGGAGCTGTTTTTT. Protein: CASSAGTGNIRELFF.